A single sample gave rise to the 31 T cell receptor beta chains below, sequenced in a study of blood T cell repertoires in COVID-19 (dated by TCRdb to 2018 to 2021). Library preparation employed the immunoSEQ multiplex PCR assay. Sourced from immuneACCESS, this table was stored by TCRdb with only in-frame sequences that have V and J called. A share of the clones is absent; for the studies checked, an unresolved V gene accounts for under half, and the remainder has no known explanation. For this sample the table gives some 170,000 clones, of which 65% to 80% were detected only once. The top ten constitute approximately 8% of the sample. Sequences were obtained from peripheral blood. The receptors stem from a man in his sixties with acute or convalescent COVID-19.

The chain carries TRBV2 and TRBJ2-7; D is undetermined. V was cut by 5 bases and J by 4 bases, with 9 bases left in between. CDR1 is SNHLY and CDR2 is FYNNEI in the germline V gene. The CDR3 is 12 residues long. CDR3 DNA: TGTGCCAGCAGTAGACAACCTTACGAGCAGTACTTC. This codes for CASSRQPYEQYF.

The table lists this clone with a few counts. The chain recombines TRBV5-6 with TRBJ2-7, with D possibly being TRBD2 (6 bases). The germline V and J ends were trimmed by 0 bases and 0 bases, with 7 bases remaining between them. The CDR3 sequence is 14 residues long. Germline V gives CDR1 SGHDT, CDR2 YYEEEE. The CDR3 region has the DNA TGTGCCAGCAGCTTGGGGGGGGACTCCTACGAGCAGTACTTC. Translation gives CASSLGGDSYEQYF. Variable domain in full (rest from reference TRBV5-6 and TRBJ2-7): DAGVTQSPTHLIKTRGQQVTLRCSPKSGHDTVSWYQQALGQGPQFIFQYYEEEERQRGNFPDRFSGHQFPNYSSELNVNALLLGDSALYLCASSLGGDSYEQYFGPGTRLTVT.

This clone was seen only once. This rearrangement joins TRBV14 to TRBJ2-3; 7 bases are shared with TRBD1. The ends lost 2 bases at V and 6 bases at J; junction bases unmatched: 17. This CDR3 has 18 amino acids. The germline CDR1 and CDR2 sequences are SGHDN and FVKESK. CDR3 sequence (DNA): TGTGCCAGCAGCCAACCATCTGACAGGGCCTCGTCGAGGGATACGCAGTATTTT. Protein sequence: CASSQPSDRASSRDTQYF.

The chain carries TRBV5-1 and TRBJ2-1; 9 bases are a match to TRBD1. V shed 2 bases and J 6 bases; nucleotides not matched to a gene: 6. CDR1 SGHRS and CDR2 YFSETQ come from the germline V gene. The CDR3 has 15 residues. In nucleotides, the CDR3 is TGCGCCAGCAGCTTTTCCGGGACAGGGAGCAATGAGCAGTTCTTC. The encoded protein is CASSFSGTGSNEQFF.

The sample holds many counts of this clone. The rearrangement joins TRBV6-5 to TRBJ1-5, with 7 bases that match TRBD1. The CDR3 extends over 15 amino acids. After removal of 6 bases from V and 0 bases from J, the junction contained 5 bases not matched to a gene. Germline V lookup: CDR1 MNHEY, CDR2 SVGAGI. CDR3 sequence reads: CASRPGQHSNQPQHF. The DNA for the CDR3 is TGTGCCAGCAGGCCGGGACAGCATAGCAATCAGCCCCAGCATTTT.

The genes are TRBV20-1 and TRBJ1-2, with D possibly matching TRBD1 (5 bases). Looked up from germline, CDR1 is DFQATT and CDR2 is SNEGSKA (reference sequence). Between the trimmed V and J ends, which lost 6 bases and 8 bases, there was a span of 13 bases. The CDR3 is made up of 11 amino acids. The CDR3 reads CSAYLGGGYTF. The DNA of the CDR3 is TGCAGTGCGTACCTGGGGGGAGGCTACACCTTC.

The chain links TRBV2 to TRBJ1-2; 11 bases match TRBD1. This CDR3 contains 14 residues. Germline loops: CDR1 SNHLY, CDR2 FYNNEI. The V and J ends lost 5 bases and 5 bases, in that order; junction bases with no gene match: 4. This CDR3 is CASSSGTGGYGYTF. Written as DNA, the CDR3 is TGTGCCAGCAGTTCCGGGACAGGGGGTTATGGCTACACCTTC. Filled out from reference TRBV2 and TRBJ1-2, the complete variable domain reads EPEVTQTPSHQVTQMGQEVILRCVPISNHLYFYWYRQILGQKVEFLVSFYNNEISEKSEIFDDQFSVERPDGSNFTLKIRSTKLEDSAMYFCASSSGTGGYGYTFGSGTRLTVV.

In regard to this clone: One end of the junction is discordant with germline, which a read error may explain. The J gene is TRBJ2-7, the V gene TRBV3-1 (or the pseudogene TRBV3-2); possibly TRBD1 for D (6 bases). Germline CDR1 LGHDT, CDR2 YNNKEL (reference sequence). This CDR3 is built from 13 residues. The DNA of the CDR3 is TGTGCCAACAGCCAACCTGGGACAACTGAGCAGTACTTC. Its translation: CANSQPGTTEQYF.

The J gene is TRBJ1-1, the V gene TRBV5-6, with TRBD1 identical over 10 bases. This CDR3 region has 17 residues. V lost 4 bases to trimming and J lost 3 bases; unmatched junction nucleotides: 12. Germline V CDR1 and CDR2: SGHDT, YYEEEE. The CDR3 DNA reads TGTGCCAGCAGCGCACCGGGACAGGGGAAGGAGGACACTGAAGCTTTCTTT. This translates into CASSAPGQGKEDTEAFF.

The genes are TRBV7-9 and TRBJ1-3; possible D gene TRBD1, 6 bases. The germline V gene has CDR1 SEHNR and CDR2 FQNEAQ (reference sequence). CDR3 size: 16 residues. Trimming left V 5 bases short and J 0 bases short, with 14 bases between. The CDR3, as DNA: TGTGCCAGCAGCCCGACAGGCCCACGCTCTGGAAACACCATATATTTT. Translating it yields CASSPTGPRSGNTIYF.

The rearrangement links TRBV7-2 to TRBJ2-1; TRBD2 agrees at 10 bases. CDR1 SGHTA and CDR2 FQGNSA come from the germline V gene. The trim removed 5 bases at V and 3 bases at J, leaving 10 bases unmatched. The CDR3 runs 17 residues. CDR3 sequence (DNA): TGTGCCAGCAGCGCCTTTTCCCCTAGCGGGGGCTACAATGAGCAGTTCTTC. It codes for CASSAFSPSGGYNEQFF.

This chain links TRBV7-2 with TRBJ2-1, with 7 nucleotides matching TRBD2. CDR3 size: 14 residues. Germline lookup yields CDR1 SGHTA and CDR2 FQGNSA. V lost 1 base, J lost 5 bases, and 2 bases stayed unmatched. The CDR3 spells CASSLGGGNNEQFF. For the CDR3, the DNA is TGTGCCAGCAGCTTAGGCGGGGGAAACAATGAGCAGTTCTTC.

The genes are TRBV19 and TRBJ1-1; TRBD1 matches 7 bases. Germline V gene lookup returns CDR1 LNHDA and CDR2 SQIVND (reference sequence). This CDR3 is built from 13 residues. The ends lost 5 bases at V and 3 bases at J; junction bases unmatched: 3. CDR3 in amino acids: CASSSQGYTEAFF. The CDR3 DNA reads as TGTGCCAGTAGTTCACAGGGGTACACTGAAGCTTTCTTT.

The rearrangement uses TRBV24-1 and TRBJ2-3; a weak D match, TRBD1 (6 bases). The CDR3 is made up of 14 amino acids. The ends were cut back, 5 bases at V and 0 bases at J, with 8 bases in the middle. CDR1 is KGHDR, CDR2 SFDVKD, per germline. The CDR3: CATSGTASTDTQYF. The CDR3 DNA is TGTGCCACCAGTGGGACAGCTAGCACAGATACGCAGTATTTT.

The chain has TRBV4-1 and TRBJ2-7; 9 positions match TRBD1. The germline V gene has CDR1 MGHRA and CDR2 YSYEKL. The CDR3 contains 15 residues. V gave up 0 bases and J gave up 6 bases; unmatched junction bases: 6. Here the CDR3 DNA reads TGCGCCAGCAGCCAAGATGGGACAGGGAGAGGCGAGCAGTACTTC. This sequence encodes CASSQDGTGRGEQYF.

The chain carries TRBV3-1 (or the pseudogene TRBV3-2) and TRBJ1-5; D is undetermined. Germline lookup yields CDR1 LGHDT and CDR2 YNNKEL (reference sequence). V was shortened by 0 bases and J by 5 bases, with 11 bases between the two germline ends. The CDR3 has 15 residues. CDR3 DNA: TGTGCCAGCAGCCAAGATTCGACATCGTATCAGCCCCAGCATTTT. Amino acid sequence: CASSQDSTSYQPQHF.

V and J are TRBV6-5 and TRBJ1-1; D is possibly TRBD1 (6 bases). V was cut by 6 bases and J by 5 bases, with 13 bases left in between. This CDR3 is built from 13 residues. CDR1 is MNHEY and CDR2 is SVGAGI in the germline V gene. For the CDR3, the DNA is TGTGCCAGCAGAATGAACAGGGTAACTGAAGCTTTCTTT. Protein: CASRMNRVTEAFF.

The V and J genes are TRBV19 and TRBJ2-2; 10 bases line up with TRBD1. V gave up 5 bases and J gave up 1 base; unmatched junction bases: 4. Germline CDR1 and CDR2: LNHDA and SQIVND (reference sequence). The CDR3 spans 16 residues. The CDR3 nucleotides read TGTGCCAGTAGTCCTCGGGACAGGGGGAACACCGGGGAGCTGTTTTTT. As protein: CASSPRDRGNTGELFF.

This chain uses TRBV7-2 with TRBJ2-3, with D uncertain. CDR1 is SGHTA and CDR2 is FQGNSA in the germline V gene. Trimming stripped 1 base from V and 0 bases from J, with 8 bases between. The CDR3 extends over 15 amino acids. This chain's CDR3 is CASSLVGASTDTQYF. DNA for the CDR3: TGTGCCAGCAGCTTAGTTGGAGCTAGCACAGATACGCAGTATTTT.

The chain links TRBV10-2 to TRBJ1-6; TRBD1 is a possible D gene (5 bases). The CDR3 length is 15 residues. Trimming removed 2 bases from V and 5 bases from J, with 10 bases in between. Germline CDR1 reads WSHSY; CDR2 reads SAAADI. CDR3 region: CASSEGPGDNSPLHF. The CDR3 region has the DNA TGCGCCAGCAGTGAGGGTCCGGGGGATAATTCACCCCTCCACTTT.

The chain employs TRBV5-1 and TRBJ2-7; 7 bases agree with TRBD1. There are 15 residues in the CDR3. V shed 0 bases and J 5 bases; nucleotides not matched to a gene: 8. Germline CDR1 reads SGHRS; CDR2 reads YFSETQ. Written as DNA, the CDR3 is TGCGCCAGCAGCTTGGGACACCACAGGGGTGACGAGCAGTACTTC. Protein: CASSLGHHRGDEQYF.

This rearrangement joins TRBV29-1 to TRBJ2-1; 8 bases agree with TRBD1. This CDR3 spans 14 amino acids. The ends lost 7 bases at V and 4 bases at J; junction bases unmatched: 9. Germline V gene data show CDR1 as SQVTM and CDR2 as ANQGSEA. CDR3 in amino acids: CSAVGQGGYNEQFF. The DNA for the CDR3 is TGCAGCGCCGTAGGACAGGGTGGTTACAATGAGCAGTTCTTC.

This clone has more than one count but fewer than ten. J is TRBJ1-2 and V is TRBV7-8; 8 bases are shared with TRBD1. V lost 2 bases and J lost 2; bases outside the gene matches: 16. The CDR3 runs to 19 residues. Germline values: CDR1 SGHVS, CDR2 FQNEAQ. The CDR3 is CASSLTRLGQGAGNYGYTF. CDR3 sequence (DNA): TGTGCCAGCAGCTTAACTCGTTTAGGGCAGGGGGCGGGGAACTATGGCTACACCTTC.

This clone has ten or more counts. The chain combines TRBV2 with TRBJ1-5; 8 bases agree with TRBD1. Looked up from germline, CDR1 is SNHLY and CDR2 is FYNNEI. The CDR3 contains 16 residues. V was pared by 5 bases and J by 4 bases, with 10 bases of the junction left unmatched. In DNA, the CDR3 is TGTGCCAGCAGTAAATGGACAGGGTACGGGAATCAGCCCCAGCATTTT. Its translation is CASSKWTGYGNQPQHF.

This rearrangement joins TRBV5-5 to TRBJ1-1; 8 positions agree with TRBD1. The CDR3 contains 14 residues. The V gene end was trimmed by 3 bases and the J gene end by 4 bases; junction bases not matched to a gene: 5. Germline CDR1 reads SGHKS; CDR2 reads YYEKEE (reference sequence). The CDR3 DNA reads TGTGCCAGCAGCTGGACAGGGCGCCTCACTGAAGCTTTCTTT. It codes for CASSWTGRLTEAFF.

The chain carries TRBV7-9 and TRBJ1-5; 10 bases line up with TRBD1. The CDR3 spans 15 residues. The V gene's germline CDR1 is SEHNR and CDR2 FQNEAQ (reference sequence). With 5 bases clipped from V and 6 bases from J, the junction kept 7 bases outside the gene matches. The CDR3 loop reads CASSPWTGGVQPQHF. CDR3 sequence (DNA): TGTGCCAGCAGCCCCTGGACAGGGGGTGTTCAGCCCCAGCATTTT.

The rearrangement joins TRBV7-2 to TRBJ1-1, with no clear D. V was pared by 3 bases and J by 1 base, with 12 bases between. The CDR3 is made up of 15 amino acids. CDR1 is SGHTA and CDR2 is FQGNSA in the germline V gene. CDR3 sequence reads: CASSFLVRENTEAFF. In DNA, the CDR3 is TGTGCCAGCAGCTTTTTAGTTCGGGAGAACACTGAAGCTTTCTTT.

The chain links TRBV13 to TRBJ1-2, with TRBD1 matching over 7 bases. CDR1 and CDR2 (germline): PRHDT, FYEKMQ (reference sequence). The CDR3 covers 14 residues. Trimming took 5 bases from V and 3 from J; bases not matched to a gene: 6. The CDR3 reads CASSPRDSYYGYTF. The CDR3 coding sequence is TGTGCCAGCAGCCCGAGGGACAGTTACTATGGCTACACCTTC.

V usage is TRBV6-4 and J usage is TRBJ2-1, with 9 bases lining up with TRBD2. V gave up 0 bases and J gave up 0 bases; unmatched junction bases: 6. CDR3 length: 18 amino acids. The V gene's germline CDR1 is MRHNA and CDR2 SNTAGT. CDR3 region: CASSDSILAGTSYNEQFF. Here the CDR3 DNA reads TGTGCCAGCAGTGACTCGATCCTAGCGGGGACCTCCTACAATGAGCAGTTCTTC.

The V gene is TRBV30, the J gene TRBJ1-1; D gene ambiguous. The CDR3 extends over 11 amino acids. The germline V gene has CDR1 GTSNPN and CDR2 SVGIG (reference sequence). V gave up 4 bases and J gave up 6 bases, with 9 bases separating them. The CDR3 DNA is TGTGCCTGGATTCGGGTCGCTGAAGCTTTCTTT. This translates into CAWIRVAEAFF. Full variable domain (missing parts from reference TRBV30 and TRBJ1-1): SQTIHQWPATLVQPVGSPLSLECTVEGTSNPNLYWYRQAAGRGLQLLFYSVGIGQISSEVPQNLSASRPQDRQFILSSKKLLLSDSGFYLCAWIRVAEAFFGQGTRLTVV.

The V gene is TRBV5-1, the J gene TRBJ1-4; 8 bases are shared with TRBD1. J was trimmed by 6 bases and V by 4 bases; bases with no gene match: 5. Germline CDR1 SGHRS, CDR2 YFSETQ. CDR3 length equals 14 residues. CDR3 loop: CASSEDRVDEKLFF. CDR3 nucleotide sequence: TGCGCCAGCAGCGAGGACAGGGTGGATGAAAAACTGTTTTTT.